This T cell receptor beta chain derives from a study of response to subunit inactivated influenza vaccine. The study's findings and limits: Few additional T cells are recruited per seasonal influenza vaccination, authors suggested.

Between the trimmed V and J ends, which lost 6 bases and 0 bases, there was a span of 21 bases. This CDR3 has 16 residues. Germline CDR1 is DFQATT and CDR2 is SNEGSKA (reference sequence). This clonotype was detected only a few times. Antigen unknown. MiXCR, applied by TCRdb to the RT-PCR reads, yields one record per CDR3 protein. Of 710,000 or so distinct CDR3 sequences listed, about 15% were seen once; the top ten hold around a tenth. The clonotype originates from a man aged 50 to 59 who received an inactivated influenza vaccine. This specimen was PBMCs from blood, taken less than 13 days after vaccination. V usage is TRBV20-1 and J usage is TRBJ2-7; no clear D gene. CDR3 sequence: CSARPILFPSSYEQYF. The CDR3 nucleotides read TGCAGTGCCCGCCCCATTCTTTTCCCTAGCTCCTACGAGCAGTACTTC.